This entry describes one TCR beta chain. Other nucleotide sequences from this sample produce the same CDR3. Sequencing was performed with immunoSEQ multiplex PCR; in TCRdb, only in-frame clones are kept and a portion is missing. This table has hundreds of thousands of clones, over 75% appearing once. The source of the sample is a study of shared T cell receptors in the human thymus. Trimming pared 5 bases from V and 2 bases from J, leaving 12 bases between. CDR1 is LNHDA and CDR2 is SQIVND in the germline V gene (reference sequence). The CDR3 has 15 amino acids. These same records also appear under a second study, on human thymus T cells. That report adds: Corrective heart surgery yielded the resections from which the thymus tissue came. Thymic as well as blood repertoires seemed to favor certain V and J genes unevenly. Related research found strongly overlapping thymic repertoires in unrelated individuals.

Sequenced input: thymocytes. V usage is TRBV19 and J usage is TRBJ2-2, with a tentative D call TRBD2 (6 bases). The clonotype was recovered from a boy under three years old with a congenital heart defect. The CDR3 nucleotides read TGTGCCAGTAGTTTACTAGCACTCAACACCGGGGAGCTGTTTTTT. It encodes CASSLLALNTGELFF.